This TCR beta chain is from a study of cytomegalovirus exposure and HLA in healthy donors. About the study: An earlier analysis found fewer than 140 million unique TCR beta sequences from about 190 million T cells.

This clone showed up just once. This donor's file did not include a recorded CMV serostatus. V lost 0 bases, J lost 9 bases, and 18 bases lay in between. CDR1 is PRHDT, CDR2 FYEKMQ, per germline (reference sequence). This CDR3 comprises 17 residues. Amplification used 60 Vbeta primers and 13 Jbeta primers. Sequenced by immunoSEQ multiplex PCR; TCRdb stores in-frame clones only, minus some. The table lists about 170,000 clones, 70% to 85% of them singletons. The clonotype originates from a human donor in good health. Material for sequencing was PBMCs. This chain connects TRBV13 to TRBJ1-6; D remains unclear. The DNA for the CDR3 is TGTGCCAGCAGCTTAGGGCCCGGGGAGCCCGGGAGTTCACCCCTCCACTTT. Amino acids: CASSLGPGEPGSSPLHF.